This T cell receptor beta chain was identified during a study of early T cells in non-severe SARS-CoV-2 infection. Germline V lookup: CDR1 MDHEN, CDR2 SYDVKM. The CDR3 has 14 residues. J was trimmed by 8 bases and V by 5 bases; bases with no gene match: 5. Individually, cDNA molecules had unique molecular identifiers attached to them. TCRdb used MiXCR to reprocess the 5' RACE reads, holding one entry per CDR3 protein. Of 75,000 to 100,000 distinct CDR3 sequences in the sample, just under 15% were seen once. This clonotype has only a few counts. This clonotype originated in an adult who was a healthcare worker with PCR-confirmed SARS-CoV-2 infection or an uninfected control (not recorded which). The specimen sequenced was whole blood. J is TRBJ1-6 and V is TRBV28, with TRBD1 matching over 8 bases. CDR3 nucleotide sequence: TGTGCCAGCAGTCCCGGGACAGGAGATTCACCCCTCCACTTT. Its protein is CASSPGTGDSPLHF.